This T cell receptor beta chain was found in a study of T cell responses to AZD1222 COVID-19 vaccine. Findings of the study overall: Vaccine-associated CD4 TCRs ranged over spike, dominating at 160-218 and 743-854. Close to half of all spike-specific TCRs reportedly target regions of the variants that are unmutated.

Turning to this clone: The antigen is not known. Compared with germline, one end of the junction differs, possibly owing to a read error.

The CDR3 covers 17 residues. Germline V gene data show CDR1 as SSHAT and CDR2 as FNYEAQ (reference sequence). Here immunoSEQ multiplex PCR was the method, and the copy in TCRdb shows in-frame clones only, minus some. The table has 130,000 or so clones, about 90% seen once. This specimen consisted of peripheral blood, obtained 28 days after the second dose of the MenACWY control vaccine. The rearrangement joins TRBV7-7 to TRBJ2-5; D is possibly TRBD1 (7 bases). The clonotype originates from an adult who received the MenACWY meningococcal vaccine as a control. In nucleotides, the CDR3 is TGTGCTAGCAGCTTAGGCGGGACAGCGATGTACCAAGAGACCCAGTACTTC. It codes for CASSLGGTAMYQETQYF.